These 12 T cell receptor beta chains originate from one sample sequenced in a study of PD-1 blockade in classical Hodgkin lymphoma. Sequencing used immunoSEQ multiplex PCR; TCRdb keeps in-frame clones, though not all of them. In the table there are approximately 15,000 clones, around 90% of which are singletons. Indicated time point: cycle 4 day 1 (C4D1), after more than five weeks of nivolumab. Patients all relapsed after autologous stem cell transplantation, and there was variation in brentuximab vedotin exposure. After PBMCs were thawed, their CD8+ T cells were isolated by magnetic negative selection. The starting material was CD8+ T cells from blood, obtained before the fourth cycle of nivolumab. Receptors originate from a human donor with classical Hodgkin lymphoma.

This chain uses TRBV27 with TRBJ2-7, with D tentatively TRBD2 (6 bases). Germline CDR1 reads MNHEY; CDR2 reads SMNVEV (reference sequence). V was cut by 6 bases and J by 0 bases, with 15 bases left in between. The CDR3 runs to 15 residues. In DNA form, the CDR3 reads TGTGCCAGCAGCCCTTCTCTAGCGCACTCCTACGAGCAGTACTTC. It codes for CASSPSLAHSYEQYF.

This chain uses TRBV5-5 with TRBJ1-5; tentatively, D is TRBD1 (6 bases). Germline CDR1 is SGHKS and CDR2 is YYEKEE (reference sequence). The CDR3 sequence is 14 residues long. Trimming took off 3 bases at V and 3 bases at J, with 10 bases between the two ends. The CDR3 coding sequence is TGTGCCAGCAGCTCCGGGACACTCAATCAGCCCCAGCATTTT. Protein product: CASSSGTLNQPQHF.

This chain joins TRBV5-1 and TRBJ2-7; tentatively, D is TRBD2 (7 bases). CDR1 is SGHRS, CDR2 YFSETQ, per germline. Trimming left V 3 bases short and J 7 bases short, with 20 bases between. The CDR3 has 15 amino acids. The CDR3 here is CASSWAGAEVYEQYF. Written as DNA, the CDR3 is TGCGCCAGCAGCTGGGCGGGGGCAGAGGTTTATGAGCAGTACTTC.

The chain couples TRBV29-1 to TRBJ2-5, with 13 nucleotides matching TRBD2. CDR3 length equals 17 residues. Germline CDR1 SQVTM, CDR2 ANQGSEA. V shed 3 bases, J shed 2 bases, and the junction held 9 bases outside the gene matches. The CDR3, as DNA: TGCAGCGTTGATGGACTAGCGGGGGCGACACCGCAAGAGACCCAGTACTTC. Its protein product is CSVDGLAGATPQETQYF.

The chain employs TRBV28 and TRBJ2-5, with D perhaps being TRBD1 or TRBD2 (5 bases each). V shed 7 bases and J shed 7 bases, with 19 bases lying between them. The germline V gene has CDR1 MDHEN and CDR2 SYDVKM. The CDR3 is 14 residues long. The DNA for the CDR3 is TGTGCCAGCAATATCGGGACGAGTGGGGTGACCCAGTACTTC. Its translation: CASNIGTSGVTQYF.

V is TRBV11-2 and J is TRBJ2-3; possible D gene TRBD2, 6 bases. This CDR3 region has 17 residues. The germline CDR1 and CDR2 sequences are SGHAT and FQNNGV. Trimming removed 2 bases from V and 6 bases from J, with 21 bases in between. This chain's CDR3 is CASSLRSSGLLRDTQYF. In DNA form, the CDR3 reads TGTGCCAGCAGCTTACGATCCTCGGGACTTCTTAGGGATACGCAGTATTTT.

V gene TRBV28 combines with J gene TRBJ1-5, with TRBD1 matching over 7 bases. The V and J ends lost 3 bases and 3 bases, in that order; junction bases with no gene match: 5. The germline V gene encodes CDR1 MDHEN and CDR2 SYDVKM. The CDR3 runs 15 residues. CDR3 residues: CASSFGGQNNQPQHF. CDR3 in DNA: TGTGCCAGCAGTTTTGGGGGACAGAACAATCAGCCCCAGCATTTT.

V and J are TRBV7-9 and TRBJ2-7, with D uncertain. The CDR3 loop spans 15 amino acids. V lost 0 bases, J lost 5 bases, and 14 bases lay in between. Looked up from germline, CDR1 is SEHNR and CDR2 is FQNEAQ (reference sequence). CDR3 sequence (DNA): TGTGCCAGCAGCTTAGCCGACGCGGCCCGGGACGAGCAGTACTTC. It translates to CASSLADAARDEQYF.

The chain is built from TRBV7-9 and TRBJ2-7; 9 bases line up with TRBD1. V was pared by 4 bases and J by 8 bases, with 9 bases of the junction left unmatched. CDR1 is SEHNR and CDR2 is FQNEAQ in the germline V gene (reference sequence). CDR3 length equals 14 residues. This CDR3 is CASSSEDRGLKQYF. The CDR3, as DNA: TGTGCCAGCAGCTCGGAGGACAGGGGATTAAAGCAGTACTTC.

V usage is TRBV5-6 and J usage is TRBJ1-5; the D gene is possibly TRBD1 (6 bases). Germline lookup yields CDR1 SGHDT and CDR2 YYEEEE. V lost 0 bases and J lost 5, with 9 bases in between. The CDR3 consists of 14 residues. The CDR3 DNA reads TGTGCCAGCAGCTTGGACAGGGACCATCAGCCCCAGCATTTT. Amino acids: CASSLDRDHQPQHF. Using reference TRBV5-6 and TRBJ1-5 for the parts outside the CDR3, the full variable domain is DAGVTQSPTHLIKTRGQQVTLRCSPKSGHDTVSWYQQALGQGPQFIFQYYEEEERQRGNFPDRFSGHQFPNYSSELNVNALLLGDSALYLCASSLDRDHQPQHFGDGTRLSIL.

The chain joins TRBV27 to TRBJ2-7; 8 bases map to TRBD2. The V gene end was trimmed by 3 bases and the J gene end by 6 bases; junction bases not matched to a gene: 7. The V gene's germline CDR1 is MNHEY and CDR2 SMNVEV (reference sequence). The CDR3 length is 14 residues. In nucleotides, the CDR3 is TGTGCCAGCAGTTTTGGCGGGGGGCTAGGCGAGCAGTACTTC. It codes for CASSFGGGLGEQYF.

The rearrangement links TRBV7-9 to TRBJ1-2, with 9 positions matching TRBD1. Germline-derived CDR1 and CDR2 are SEHNR and FQNEAQ (reference sequence). Trimming at V came to 5 bases and at J to 5 bases, leaving 3 bases not matched to a gene. This CDR3 contains 13 residues. CDR3 residues: CASSPGQGYGYTF. The CDR3 nucleotides read TGTGCCAGCAGCCCGGGACAGGGTTATGGCTACACCTTC.